These 13 T cell receptor beta chains originate from one sample sequenced in a study of blood T cell repertoires in COVID-19. Profiled with immunoSEQ multiplex PCR; TCRdb holds only in-frame clones, not every one. The sample records about 140,000 clones, 80% being singletons. Sequenced: peripheral blood. These receptors were taken from a man between 65 and 80 years old who had recovered from COVID-19.

The chain couples TRBV7-9 to TRBJ1-3; no reliable D call. V was shortened by 1 base and J by 4 bases, with 8 bases between the two germline ends. Germline values: CDR1 SEHNR, CDR2 FQNEAQ (reference sequence). This CDR3 has 14 residues. The CDR3: CASSLVGDGNTIYF. DNA for the CDR3: TGTGCCAGCAGCTTAGTCGGAGACGGAAACACCATATATTTT.

This clone was seen more than once but under ten times. The chain employs TRBV19 and TRBJ2-5; 10 bases line up with TRBD2. The V gene's germline CDR1 is LNHDA and CDR2 SQIVND (reference sequence). Trimming cost V 3 bases and J 5 bases; bases outside gene matches: 12. This CDR3 is built from 17 residues. CDR3 coding DNA: TGTGCCAGTAGTATGGCTCGGCTAGCGGGAGAAAGGGAGACCCAGTACTTC. It codes for CASSMARLAGERETQYF.

The V call is TRBV6-4, the J call TRBJ2-1; unclear D gene. The CDR3 has 15 residues. Trimming removed 3 bases at V and 0 bases at J, with 9 bases between. Germline lookup yields CDR1 MRHNA and CDR2 SNTAGT. The CDR3 loop is CASSDWPSSYNEQFF. The CDR3 bases are TGTGCCAGCAGTGATTGGCCTAGCTCCTACAATGAGCAGTTCTTC.

J is TRBJ2-1 and V is TRBV7-3, with D maybe TRBD1 (8 bases). CDR1 SGHTA and CDR2 FQGTGA come from the germline V gene. This CDR3 contains 16 residues. V lost 2 bases, J lost 3 bases, and 14 bases lay in between. The CDR3 DNA sequence: TGTGCCAGCAGCTTACGAAGCGGGACAGGCTACAATGAGCAGTTCTTC. Translated, it gives CASSLRSGTGYNEQFF.

The chain recombines TRBV2 with TRBJ2-4; 7 bases fit TRBD1. Looked up from germline, CDR1 is SNHLY and CDR2 is FYNNEI. The CDR3 consists of 14 residues. V was pared by 4 bases and J by 7 bases, with 7 bases of the junction left unmatched. CDR3 in DNA: TGTGCCAGCAGTGCTCGACAGGGACGGAACATTCAGTACTTC. Translated, it gives CASSARQGRNIQYF.

This sequence joins TRBV9 and TRBJ1-2; D possibly corresponds to TRBD1 (6 bases). Between the trimmed V and J ends, which lost 5 bases and 1 base, there was a span of 15 bases. The CDR3 has 15 residues. Germline CDR1 reads SGDLS; CDR2 reads YYNGEE. CDR3 DNA: TGTGCCAGCAGGGCAGGGGAGGGCTATAACTATGGCTACACCTTC. Protein: CASRAGEGYNYGYTF.

V is TRBV2 and J is TRBJ2-2; D call uncertain. V shed 7 bases and J shed 6 bases, with 6 bases lying between them. Germline values: CDR1 SNHLY, CDR2 FYNNEI. The CDR3 spans 11 residues. The CDR3 DNA sequence: TGTGCCAGCAACAGTCCCGGGGAGCTGTTTTTT. Encoded protein: CASNSPGELFF.

This clone showed up just once. V and J are TRBV2 and TRBJ2-7; TRBD1 is a possible D gene (5 bases). Looked up from germline, CDR1 is SNHLY and CDR2 is FYNNEI. V shed 2 bases and J shed 3 bases, with 11 bases lying between them. The CDR3 consists of 14 residues. In nucleotides, the CDR3 is TGTGCCAGCAGTGAAACGAGACAGAACTACGAGCAGTACTTC. This translates into CASSETRQNYEQYF. The full variable domain, completed using reference TRBV2 and TRBJ2-7, is EPEVTQTPSHQVTQMGQEVILRCVPISNHLYFYWYRQILGQKVEFLVSFYNNEISEKSEIFDDQFSVERPDGSNFTLKIRSTKLEDSAMYFCASSETRQNYEQYFGPGTRLTVT.

The chain employs TRBV7-9 and TRBJ2-7; 7 nucleotides match TRBD2. Germline-derived CDR1 and CDR2 are SEHNR and FQNEAQ (reference sequence). CDR3 length: 14 amino acids. V shed 6 bases, J shed 3 bases, and the junction held 8 bases outside the gene matches. The CDR3 DNA reads as TGTGCCAGCAGAGTTGGGGCGGGGGACTACGAGCAGTACTTC. Translating gives CASRVGAGDYEQYF.

CDR3 DNA: TGCAGCGTAGCCCCGAGAACTGAAGCTTTCTTT. Amino acids: CSVAPRTEAFF. The rearrangement joins TRBV29-1 to TRBJ1-1; D gene ambiguous. V shed 6 bases and J shed 5 bases, with 10 bases lying between them. CDR3 length equals 11 residues. Germline lookup yields CDR1 SQVTM and CDR2 ANQGSEA.

J is TRBJ2-7 and V is TRBV10-2; TRBD2 aligns across 7 bases. Germline V gene data show CDR1 as WSHSY and CDR2 as SAAADI. J gave up 7 bases and V 2 bases, and 5 bases lay outside the gene matches. The CDR3 contains 13 residues. CDR3: CASSEPGGGEQYF. CDR3 nucleotides: TGCGCCAGCAGTGAGCCGGGGGGTGGAGAGCAGTACTTC.

This chain joins TRBV19 and TRBJ2-2; 8 positions match TRBD1. This CDR3 is 16 amino acids long. After removal of 7 bases from V and 4 bases from J, the junction contained 11 bases not matched to a gene. Germline CDR1 is LNHDA and CDR2 is SQIVND (reference sequence). CDR3 DNA sequence: TGTGCCAGTAAGAATCAGGGGGCGCTCCCCACCGGGGAGCTGTTTTTT. Protein product: CASKNQGALPTGELFF.

The chain has TRBV9 and TRBJ2-1; perhaps TRBD1 as D (6 bases). CDR3 length equals 16 residues. CDR1 is SGDLS, CDR2 YYNGEE, per germline. V was pared by 0 bases and J by 9 bases, with 19 bases between. Here the CDR3 reads CASSVGPRGGEGEQFF. In nucleotides, the CDR3 is TGTGCCAGCAGCGTAGGCCCCCGTGGGGGCGAGGGTGAGCAGTTCTTC.